The 7 T cell receptor beta chains in this list originate from one sample, sequenced in a study of graft-versus-host responses after intestinal transplantation. Repertoires were generated with immunoSEQ multiplex PCR, while TCRdb's copy carries only in-frame clones and drops some. In the table there are 23,000 or so clones, 40% of which are singletons. The sample here was alloreactive CD4+ T cells from a mixed lymphocyte reaction culture, taken before intestinal transplant. Subset indicated: CFSE-low proliferating T cells sorted from roughly 6-day pre-transplant mixed lymphocyte reaction (GvH or HvG direction). These receptors were obtained from a human patient who received an intestinal transplant.

The rearrangement joins TRBV29-1 to TRBJ1-5, with 7 bases lining up with TRBD1. The CDR3 spans 16 residues. V lost 7 bases to trimming and J lost 0 bases; unmatched junction nucleotides: 12. From germline, CDR1 is SQVTM and CDR2 ANQGSEA. CDR3 coding DNA: TGCAGCGGAGGAAGACAGGGTAGCTATAGCAATCAGCCCCAGCATTTT. It yields the protein CSGGRQGSYSNQPQHF.

The genes are TRBV15 and TRBJ2-5; 11 bases are a match to TRBD2. The V gene end was trimmed by 0 bases and the J gene end by 7 bases; junction bases not matched to a gene: 10. Germline V gene data show CDR1 as LNHNV and CDR2 as YYDKDF (reference sequence). The CDR3 runs 17 residues. The CDR3 bases are TGTGCCACCAGCAGAGAGGTTGTTAGCGGGGGGGCCCGGACCCAGTACTTC. It specifies CATSREVVSGGARTQYF.

The chain joins TRBV10-3 to TRBJ2-3; 8 positions match TRBD1. CDR3 length: 14 residues. J gave up 7 bases and V 2 bases, and 5 bases lay outside the gene matches. Germline lookup yields CDR1 ENHRY and CDR2 SYGVKD. CDR3 loop: CAISEGTGRHTQYF. The CDR3 region has the DNA TGTGCCATCAGTGAGGGGACAGGCCGCCATACGCAGTATTTT.

This clone came up a few times. This chain joins TRBV20-1 and TRBJ2-1; possibly TRBD2 for D (6 bases). CDR1 is DFQATT, CDR2 SNEGSKA, per germline (reference sequence). The CDR3 has 11 residues. V was trimmed by 3 bases and J by 8 bases, leaving 8 bases between them. The CDR3 sequence: CSASSGYEQFF. CDR3 DNA sequence: TGCAGTGCTAGTAGCGGATATGAGCAGTTCTTC.

This chain joins TRBV5-1 and TRBJ2-3; 7 positions agree with TRBD2. The CDR3 runs 17 residues. In germline, CDR1 is SGHRS, CDR2 YFSETQ. The V and J ends lost 3 bases and 0 bases, in that order; junction bases with no gene match: 10. CDR3 coding DNA: TGCGCCAGCAGCTCTGATCTAGCGGTCTCTAGCACAGATACGCAGTATTTT. It is translated as CASSSDLAVSSTDTQYF.

The chain combines TRBV28 with TRBJ1-5; 8 positions match TRBD1. In germline, CDR1 is MDHEN, CDR2 SYDVKM. CDR3 length: 15 residues. With V trimmed by 6 bases and J by 4 bases, 8 bases remained unmatched. CDR3: CASRPRDRRNQPQHF. CDR3 nucleotides: TGTGCCAGCAGGCCAAGGGACAGGCGGAATCAGCCCCAGCATTTT.

In its sample, this clone was seen a few times. This chain links TRBV5-1 with TRBJ2-3; D possibly corresponds to TRBD2 (6 bases). The CDR3 totals 17 residues. The germline gives CDR1 SGHRS, CDR2 YFSETQ. V lost 0 bases, J lost 2 bases, and 16 bases lay in between. The CDR3 DNA is TGCGCCAGCAGCTTGGCACAAAGCGGGTGGGCCACAGATACGCAGTATTTT. Protein sequence: CASSLAQSGWATDTQYF.